A single TCR beta chain is shown here with its context. For the second PCR, which ran for 7 to 11 cycles, a sample-barcoded 5' primer and a J-beta primer mix were used. TCRdb called the 5' RACE reads again in MiXCR, with one record for every CDR3 protein. The sample carries 1.4 million or so distinct CDR3 sequences, around 40% recorded once. This specimen belongs to a study of blood T cells in healthy people across ages. The CDR3 is 15 residues long. V was cut by 2 bases and J by 5 bases, with 14 bases left in between. Germline-derived CDR1 and CDR2 are MNHEY and SMNVEV (reference sequence). Sequenced material: blood. The clonotype was recovered from a young woman in good health. The chain has TRBV27 and TRBJ2-3; tentatively, D is TRBD2 (7 bases). CDR3 DNA sequence: TGTGCCAGCAGTTTAGCGGGGGCAGAGGGAGATACGCAGTATTTT. It specifies CASSLAGAEGDTQYF.